One and the same sample provided the 31 T cell receptor beta chains below, sequenced in a study of T cell changes during pregnancy in multiple sclerosis. Clones were read by immunoSEQ multiplex PCR, and TCRdb kept only the in-frame ones, dropping some. This table has about 70,000 clones, more than 85% appearing once. The sequencing here drew on peripheral blood, taken in the first trimester of pregnancy. These receptor sequences come from a female donor with multiple sclerosis, enrolled in a pregnancy study.

The chain has TRBV6-1 and TRBJ1-4, with D possibly being TRBD1 (5 bases). The CDR3 consists of 15 residues. Germline V gene data show CDR1 as MNHNS and CDR2 as SASEGT. Between the trimmed V and J ends, which lost 3 bases and 4 bases, there was a span of 12 bases. CDR3 coding DNA: TGTGCCAGCAGTGACTGGGGAAGGGGTAATGAAAAACTGTTTTTT. Translating it yields CASSDWGRGNEKLFF.

The J gene is TRBJ2-2, the V gene TRBV7-2; 10 bases match TRBD2. The CDR3 covers 17 residues. Germline loops: CDR1 SGHTA, CDR2 FQGNSA. J gave up 0 bases and V 5 bases, and 6 bases lay outside the gene matches. This CDR3 reads CASSTLAGPANTGELFF. CDR3 bases: TGTGCCAGCAGCACACTAGCGGGGCCGGCGAACACCGGGGAGCTGTTTTTT.

The chain carries TRBV29-1 and TRBJ2-5; D remains ambiguous. Trimming removed 3 bases from V and 1 base from J, with 9 bases in between. This CDR3 spans 13 amino acids. The germline V gene has CDR1 SQVTM and CDR2 ANQGSEA. DNA of the CDR3: TGCAGCGTTGAGAGGCGTTCCCAAGAGACCCAGTACTTC. Its translation: CSVERRSQETQYF.

V is TRBV9 and J is TRBJ2-2; TRBD2 agrees at 8 bases. The trim removed 1 base at V and 6 bases at J, leaving 2 bases unmatched. The CDR3 extends over 14 amino acids. CDR1 is SGDLS, CDR2 YYNGEE, per germline. CDR3 coding DNA: TGTGCCAGCAGCGTAACAGCGGGAGCCGGGGAGCTGTTTTTT. As protein: CASSVTAGAGELFF.

The CDR3 spells CASSFGTSMNTEAFF. Here the CDR3 DNA reads TGCGCCAGCAGCTTCGGGACATCGATGAACACTGAAGCTTTCTTT. This chain connects TRBV5-1 to TRBJ1-1, with a weak D call TRBD1 (6 bases). Trimming removed 2 bases at V and 0 bases at J, with 11 bases between. CDR1 SGHRS and CDR2 YFSETQ come from the germline V gene. The CDR3 consists of 15 residues.

V usage is TRBV9 and J usage is TRBJ2-2, with TRBD1 as a possible D gene (6 bases). The CDR3 totals 15 residues. Deletions cut 2 bases from V and 4 bases from J, with 12 bases between. CDR1 is SGDLS, CDR2 YYNGEE, per germline. The CDR3 protein is CASSVIQGPTGELFF. The CDR3 DNA is TGTGCCAGCAGCGTCATACAGGGTCCCACCGGGGAGCTGTTTTTT.

This chain links TRBV6-6 with TRBJ2-1, with D uncertain. CDR1 is MNHNY, CDR2 SVGAGI, per germline (reference sequence). Trimming shortened V by 6 bases and J by 2 bases, and 14 bases separated the two germline ends. The CDR3 consists of 15 residues. The CDR3 region has the DNA TGTGCCAGCAGCTCCGACTCCCTAGCCTACAATGAGCAGTTCTTC. This translates into CASSSDSLAYNEQFF.

The V call is TRBV5-1, the J call TRBJ1-1; 9 positions agree with TRBD1. The V gene's germline CDR1 is SGHRS and CDR2 YFSETQ. CDR3 size: 17 residues. The V segment lost 4 bases and the J segment 0 bases; nucleotides outside the gene matches: 10. Here the CDR3 reads CASSAQGALLLNTEAFF. For the CDR3, the DNA is TGCGCCAGCAGCGCACAGGGGGCCCTACTTCTGAACACTGAAGCTTTCTTT. Drawing the rest from reference TRBV5-1 and TRBJ1-1, the complete variable domain is KAGVTQTPRYLIKTRGQQVTLSCSPISGHRSVSWYQQTPGQGLQFLFEYFSETQRNKGNFPGRFSGRQFSNSRSEMNVSTLELGDSALYLCASSAQGALLLNTEAFFGQGTRLTVV.

The genes are TRBV4-1 and TRBJ1-1, with 8 bases fitting TRBD1. Germline CDR1 MGHRA, CDR2 YSYEKL. The ends lost 0 bases at V and 1 base at J; junction bases unmatched: 10. CDR3 length: 18 amino acids. The CDR3 is CASSQDQAGQVENTEAFF. In DNA, the CDR3 is TGCGCCAGCAGCCAAGATCAAGCGGGACAGGTCGAGAACACTGAAGCTTTCTTT.

V is TRBV7-9 and J is TRBJ2-1; 11 positions match TRBD1. Germline assignment: CDR1 SEHNR and CDR2 FQNEAQ (reference sequence). The CDR3 is made up of 15 amino acids. J was trimmed by 2 bases and V by 4 bases; bases with no gene match: 1. CDR3 coding DNA: TGTGCCAGCAGCTCGGGACAGGGGGCCTACAATGAGCAGTTCTTC. It specifies CASSSGQGAYNEQFF.

The chain has TRBV5-1 and TRBJ2-3; 9 nucleotides match TRBD2. The junction had 12 bases not matched to a gene; V was cut back by 5 bases and J by 2 bases. This CDR3 spans 17 amino acids. CDR1 and CDR2 from the germline V gene are SGHRS and YFSETQ. CDR3 amino acids: CASRPIGSGGYTDTQYF. The CDR3 DNA reads as TGCGCCAGCAGACCGATAGGGAGCGGGGGGTACACAGATACGCAGTATTTT.

This rearrangement joins TRBV19 to TRBJ1-4; D gene unclear. The CDR3 totals 13 residues. The V end lost 3 bases, the J end lost 8 bases, and 10 bases lay between the germline ends. Germline CDR1 LNHDA, CDR2 SQIVND (reference sequence). CDR3 region: CASSIGGREKLFF. The CDR3 DNA reads TGTGCCAGTAGTATCGGAGGTCGCGAAAAACTGTTTTTT.

This chain joins TRBV5-4 and TRBJ2-3; 7 bases are a match to TRBD1. V shed 10 bases, J shed 1 base, and the junction held 9 bases outside the gene matches. The CDR3 consists of 14 residues. Germline V gives CDR1 SGHNT, CDR2 YYREEE (reference sequence). CDR3 in amino acids: CACHRGSGTDTQYF. For the CDR3, the DNA is TGTGCCTGCCACAGGGGTTCTGGCACAGATACGCAGTATTTT.

This rearrangement joins TRBV19 to TRBJ1-4; no definite D call. The CDR3 is 15 residues long. V was shortened by 3 bases and J by 7 bases, with 15 bases between the two germline ends. The germline V gene encodes CDR1 LNHDA and CDR2 SQIVND (reference sequence). In DNA, the CDR3 is TGTGCCAGTAGTATCGCGTCCTTCTCGGGTGAAAAACTGTTTTTT. This gives the protein CASSIASFSGEKLFF.

This chain uses TRBV9 with TRBJ2-1; tentatively, D is TRBD2 (5 bases). Germline V CDR1 and CDR2: SGDLS, YYNGEE. This CDR3 contains 16 residues. Trimming removed 0 bases at V and 2 bases at J, with 12 bases between. The CDR3 region is CASSVERQRTYNEQFF. The CDR3, as DNA: TGTGCCAGCAGCGTAGAGCGTCAGCGGACCTACAATGAGCAGTTCTTC.

Here the CDR3 DNA reads TGCGCCAGCAGCTGGACAGTCAACACTGAAGCTTTCTTT. Translation gives CASSWTVNTEAFF. The chain links TRBV5-1 to TRBJ1-1; a possible D gene is TRBD1 (6 bases). The CDR3 loop spans 13 amino acids. Looked up from germline, CDR1 is SGHRS and CDR2 is YFSETQ. The V gene lost 3 bases and the J gene lost 2 bases, with 8 bases spanning the gap.

In this sample, this clone turned up a few times. This sequence joins TRBV15 and TRBJ2-1; possibly TRBD2 for D (5 bases). CDR3 length equals 14 residues. Germline CDR1 LNHNV, CDR2 YYDKDF (reference sequence). V was pared by 0 bases and J by 8 bases, with 11 bases between. The CDR3 DNA sequence: TGTGCCACCAGCAGAGATTGGGAGTTCCATGAGCAGTTCTTC. It codes for CATSRDWEFHEQFF.

The chain carries TRBV5-6 and TRBJ1-3; D is uncertain. Germline V gene data show CDR1 as SGHDT and CDR2 as YYEEEE. CDR3 length: 13 residues. The V gene lost 1 base and the J gene lost 4 bases, with 6 bases spanning the gap. As DNA, the CDR3 is TGTGCCAGCAGCTTGACTCTCGGAAACACCATATATTTT. Residues: CASSLTLGNTIYF.

V is TRBV19 and J is TRBJ2-5; 7 nucleotides line up with TRBD2. This CDR3 region has 14 residues. Germline V lookup: CDR1 LNHDA, CDR2 SQIVND (reference sequence). The J segment lost 1 base and the V segment lost 1 base, leaving 0 bases of the junction unmatched. The CDR3, as DNA: TGTGCCAGTAGTATAGGCGGGAGCCAAGAGACCCAGTACTTC. Residues: CASSIGGSQETQYF.

This chain joins TRBV30 and TRBJ2-2; perhaps TRBD1 as D (6 bases). Between the trimmed V and J ends, which lost 4 bases and 1 base, there was a span of 7 bases. The CDR3 has 13 amino acids. Germline CDR1 and CDR2: GTSNPN and SVGIG (reference sequence). CDR3 protein: CAWKGQNTGELFF. CDR3 nucleotide sequence: TGTGCCTGGAAGGGACAGAACACCGGGGAGCTGTTTTTT.

The chain employs TRBV19 and TRBJ1-4; 9 bases fit TRBD1. Germline V gene lookup returns CDR1 LNHDA and CDR2 SQIVND (reference sequence). The CDR3 totals 16 residues. Trimming removed 7 bases from V and 3 bases from J; junction bases left unmatched: 9. Written as DNA, the CDR3 is TGTGCCAGTACCCTTGACAGGGGGAGATCTAATGAAAAACTGTTTTTT. Its translation: CASTLDRGRSNEKLFF.

The chain links TRBV4-1 to TRBJ1-1; D is perhaps TRBD1 (5 bases). The ends were cut back, 0 bases at V and 2 bases at J, with 13 bases in the middle. Looked up from germline, CDR1 is MGHRA and CDR2 is YSYEKL. This CDR3 comprises 16 residues. The CDR3: CASSQDRFRGNTEAFF. The CDR3 bases are TGCGCCAGCAGCCAAGATCGGTTTAGGGGAAACACTGAAGCTTTCTTT.

V and J are TRBV7-9 and TRBJ1-4, with D possibly TRBD1 on 5 matching bases. The CDR3 is 14 residues long. Trimming left V 4 bases short and J 5 bases short, with 11 bases between. Germline CDR1 is SEHNR and CDR2 is FQNEAQ (reference sequence). In nucleotides, the CDR3 is TGTGCCAGCAGCTCCACGGGGGTGAATGAAAAACTGTTTTTT. Its translation: CASSSTGVNEKLFF.

This clone was observed a single time. V gene TRBV28 combines with J gene TRBJ2-7, with 7 bases identical to TRBD2. With 7 bases clipped from V and 0 bases from J, the junction kept 15 bases outside the gene matches. Germline CDR1 reads MDHEN; CDR2 reads SYDVKM. This CDR3 contains 17 residues. CDR3 in amino acids: CASNSYRGASGSYEQYF. The CDR3 DNA reads TGTGCCAGCAACTCGTATCGTGGTGCTAGCGGCTCCTACGAGCAGTACTTC.

The CDR3 is CASSLKALAFETQYF. The CDR3 region has the DNA TGTGCCAGCAGCTTAAAGGCCTTAGCTTTTGAGACCCAGTACTTC. The V call is TRBV7-6, the J call TRBJ2-5; no firm D call. Per the germline V gene, CDR1 is SGHVS and CDR2 is FNYEAQ. Trimming took off 2 bases at V and 5 bases at J, with 15 bases between the two ends. The CDR3 spans 15 residues.

The chain is built from TRBV14 and TRBJ1-1; 7 nucleotides agree with TRBD1. Germline V gene data show CDR1 as SGHDN and CDR2 as FVKESK. The length of the CDR3 is 15 residues. V was clipped by 2 bases and J by 1 base; unmatched bases: 4. The CDR3 bases are TGTGCCAGCAGCCAAAACAGGGGACAGAACACTGAAGCTTTCTTT. Its protein is CASSQNRGQNTEAFF.

The CDR3 sequence is CASSLNAQGEGGYTF. DNA for the CDR3: TGTGCCAGCAGCTTAAATGCACAGGGGGAAGGTGGCTACACCTTC. The J gene is TRBJ1-2, the V gene TRBV7-3; 8 bases fit TRBD1. The V and J ends lost 1 base and 7 bases, in that order; junction bases with no gene match: 8. The V gene's germline CDR1 is SGHTA and CDR2 FQGTGA. The CDR3 length is 15 residues.

The chain links TRBV6-5 to TRBJ1-6; weak D call: TRBD1 (6 bases). Germline values: CDR1 MNHEY, CDR2 SVGAGI. Trimming stripped 4 bases from V and 6 bases from J, with 10 bases between. The length of the CDR3 is 14 residues. The CDR3 bases are TGTGCCAGCAGTTCCGGGACACCTAATTCACCCCTCCACTTT. Residues: CASSSGTPNSPLHF.

This rearrangement joins TRBV5-5 to TRBJ2-1; 9 nucleotides line up with TRBD1. V trimming: 3 bases; J trimming: 9 bases; junction bases outside the gene matches: 10. CDR3 length equals 15 residues. The V gene's germline CDR1 is SGHKS and CDR2 YYEKEE (reference sequence). CDR3 amino acids: CASSSQGALSAEQFF. Here the CDR3 DNA reads TGTGCCAGCAGCTCACAGGGGGCCTTGTCTGCTGAGCAGTTCTTC. Full variable domain (missing parts from reference TRBV5-5 and TRBJ2-1): DAGVTQSPTHLIKTRGQQVTLRCSPISGHKSVSWYQQVLGQGPQFIFQYYEKEERGRGNFPDRFSARQFPNYSSELNVNALLLGDSALYLCASSSQGALSAEQFFGPGTRLTVL.

This sequence joins TRBV6-5 and TRBJ1-1; 10 nucleotides match TRBD1. V trimming: 6 bases; J trimming: 4 bases; junction bases outside the gene matches: 5. The CDR3 is 14 residues long. CDR1 and CDR2 from the germline V gene are MNHEY and SVGAGI. The CDR3 is CASRRQGAGTEAFF. CDR3 nucleotide sequence: TGTGCCAGCAGGAGACAGGGGGCTGGCACTGAAGCTTTCTTT.

This clone was detected only once. The chain couples TRBV30 to TRBJ2-3; TRBD2 matches 7 bases. The CDR3 sequence is 16 residues long. J gave up 3 bases and V 2 bases, and 11 bases lay outside the gene matches. Germline CDR1 reads GTSNPN; CDR2 reads SVGIG (reference sequence). The CDR3 spells CAWSFGLEVWTDTQYF. In DNA form, the CDR3 reads TGTGCCTGGAGTTTTGGACTAGAGGTGTGGACAGATACGCAGTATTTT.